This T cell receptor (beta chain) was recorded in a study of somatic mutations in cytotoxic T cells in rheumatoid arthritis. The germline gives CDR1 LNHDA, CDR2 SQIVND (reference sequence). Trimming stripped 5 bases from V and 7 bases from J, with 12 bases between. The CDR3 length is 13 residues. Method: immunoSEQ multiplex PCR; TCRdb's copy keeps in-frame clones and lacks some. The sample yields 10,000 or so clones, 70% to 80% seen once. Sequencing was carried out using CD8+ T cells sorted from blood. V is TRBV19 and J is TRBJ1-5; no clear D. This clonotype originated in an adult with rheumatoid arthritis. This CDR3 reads CASSYNLGQPQHF. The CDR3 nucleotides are TGTGCCAGTAGTTATAACCTCGGGCAGCCCCAGCATTTT. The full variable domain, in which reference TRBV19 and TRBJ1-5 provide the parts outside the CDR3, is DGGITQSPKYLFRKEGQNVTLSCEQNLNHDAMYWYRQDPGQGLRLIYYSQIVNDFQKGDIAEGYSVSREKKESFPLTVTSAQKNPTAFYLCASSYNLGQPQHFGDGTRLSIL.